This TCR beta chain was observed in a study of Ad26.COV2.S vaccination and SARS-CoV-2 variants. CDR3 size: 17 residues. Germline-derived CDR1 and CDR2 are MGHRA and YSYEKL. V was cut by 2 bases and J by 10 bases, with 21 bases left in between. Data came from immunoSEQ multiplex PCR; TCRdb stores just in-frame clones and leaves some out. Among over 300,000 clones listed, roughly 85% were seen once. Indicated treatment: around 19 received Ad26.COV2.S at low or high dose, single or two shots; a few received placebo; per-sample allocation not given. Following the first vaccine or placebo injection, samples were taken on day 63.

The material sequenced was peripheral blood, taken in a trial of Ad26.COV2.S vaccine versus placebo. This chain uses TRBV4-1 with TRBJ1-6, with D uncertain. This receptor was taken from a person aged 18 to 59 who received the Ad26.COV2.S COVID-19 vaccine or a placebo. The CDR3 DNA reads as TGCGCCAGCAGCCAACAGCTCACCGGGGAGTGGAAGTCACCCCTCCACTTT. The encoded protein is CASSQQLTGEWKSPLHF.